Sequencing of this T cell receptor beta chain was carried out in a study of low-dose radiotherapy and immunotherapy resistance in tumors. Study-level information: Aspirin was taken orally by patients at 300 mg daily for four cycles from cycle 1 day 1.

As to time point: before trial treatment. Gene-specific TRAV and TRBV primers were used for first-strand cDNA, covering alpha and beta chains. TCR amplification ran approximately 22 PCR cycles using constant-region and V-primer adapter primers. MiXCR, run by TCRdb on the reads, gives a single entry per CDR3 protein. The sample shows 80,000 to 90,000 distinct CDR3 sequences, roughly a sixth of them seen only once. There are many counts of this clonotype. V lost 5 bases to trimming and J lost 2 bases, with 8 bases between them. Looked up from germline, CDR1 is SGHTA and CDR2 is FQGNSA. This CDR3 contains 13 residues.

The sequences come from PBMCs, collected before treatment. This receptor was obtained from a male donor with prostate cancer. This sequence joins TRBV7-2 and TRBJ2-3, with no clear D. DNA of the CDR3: TGTGCCAGCAGCCCTCGGGCCACAGATACGCAGTATTTT. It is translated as CASSPRATDTQYF. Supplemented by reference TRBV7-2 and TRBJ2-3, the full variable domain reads GAGVSQSPSNKVTEKGKDVELRCDPISGHTALYWYRQSLGQGLEFLIYFQGNSAPDKSGLPSDRFSAERTGGSVSTLTIQRTQQEDSAVYLCASSPRATDTQYFGPGTRLTVL.